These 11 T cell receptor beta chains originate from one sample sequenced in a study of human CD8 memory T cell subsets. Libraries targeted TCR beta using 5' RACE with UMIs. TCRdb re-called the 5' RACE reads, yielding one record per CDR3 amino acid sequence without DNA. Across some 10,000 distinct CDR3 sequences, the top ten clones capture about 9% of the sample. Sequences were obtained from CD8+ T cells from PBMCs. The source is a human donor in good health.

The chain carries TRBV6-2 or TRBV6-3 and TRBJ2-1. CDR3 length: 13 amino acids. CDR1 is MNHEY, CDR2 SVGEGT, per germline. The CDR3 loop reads CASSQPDDNEQFF.

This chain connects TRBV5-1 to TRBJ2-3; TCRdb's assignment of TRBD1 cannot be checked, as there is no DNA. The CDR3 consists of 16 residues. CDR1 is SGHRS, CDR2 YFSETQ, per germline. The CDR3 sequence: CASSDGQGPSTDTQYF.

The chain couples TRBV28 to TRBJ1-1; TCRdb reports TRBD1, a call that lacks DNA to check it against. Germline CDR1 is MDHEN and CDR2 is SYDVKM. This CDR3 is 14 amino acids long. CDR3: CASSSAGTDTEAFF.

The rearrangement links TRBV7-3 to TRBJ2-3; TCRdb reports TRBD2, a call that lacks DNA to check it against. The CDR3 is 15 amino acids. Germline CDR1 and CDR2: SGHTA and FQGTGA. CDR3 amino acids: CASSFFGSGTDTQYF.

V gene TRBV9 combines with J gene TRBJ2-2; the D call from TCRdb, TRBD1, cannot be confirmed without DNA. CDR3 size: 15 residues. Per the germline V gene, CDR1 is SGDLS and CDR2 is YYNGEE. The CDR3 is CASSTTGAHTGELFF. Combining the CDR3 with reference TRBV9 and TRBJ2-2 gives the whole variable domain DSGVTQTPKHLITATGQRVTLRCSPRSGDLSVYWYQQSLDQGLQFLIQYYNGEERAKGNILERFSAQQFPDLHSELNLSSLELGDSALYFCASSTTGAHTGELFFGEGSRLTVL.

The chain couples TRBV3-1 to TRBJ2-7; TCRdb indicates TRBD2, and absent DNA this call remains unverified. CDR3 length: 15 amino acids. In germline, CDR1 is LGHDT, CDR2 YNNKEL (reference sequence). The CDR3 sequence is CASSQAIAGGHEQYF.

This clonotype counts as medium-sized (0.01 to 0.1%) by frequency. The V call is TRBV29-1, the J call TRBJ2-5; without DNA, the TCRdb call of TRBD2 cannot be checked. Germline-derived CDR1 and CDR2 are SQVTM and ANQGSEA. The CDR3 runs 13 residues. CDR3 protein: CSVEGLAGETQYF. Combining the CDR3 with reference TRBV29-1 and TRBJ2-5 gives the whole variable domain SAVISQKPSRDICQRGTSLTIQCQVDSQVTMMFWYRQQPGQSLTLIATANQGSEATYESGFVIDKFPISRPNLTFSTLTVSNMSPEDSSIYLCSVEGLAGETQYFGPGTRLLVL.

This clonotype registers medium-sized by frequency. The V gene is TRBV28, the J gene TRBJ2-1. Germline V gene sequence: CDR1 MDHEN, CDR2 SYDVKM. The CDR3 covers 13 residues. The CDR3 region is CASSLSFGNEQFF.

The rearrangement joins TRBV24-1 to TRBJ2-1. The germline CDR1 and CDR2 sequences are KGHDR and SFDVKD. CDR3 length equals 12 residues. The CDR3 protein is CATESSYNEQFF.

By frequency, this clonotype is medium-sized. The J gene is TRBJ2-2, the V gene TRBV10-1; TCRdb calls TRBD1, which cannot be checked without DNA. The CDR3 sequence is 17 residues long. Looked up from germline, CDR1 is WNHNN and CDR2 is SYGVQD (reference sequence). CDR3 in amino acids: CASSVTGQGVSSGELFF.

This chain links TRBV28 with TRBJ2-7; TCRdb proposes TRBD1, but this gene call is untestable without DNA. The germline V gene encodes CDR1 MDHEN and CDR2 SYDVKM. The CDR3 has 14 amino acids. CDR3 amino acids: CASSFDGGTGEQYF.